Sequencing of this T cell receptor beta chain was carried out in a study of blood T cell repertoires in COVID-19. Measured with immunoSEQ multiplex PCR; TCRdb has only the in-frame clones, and not every one. The sample lists about 300,000 clones; around 92% were seen once. Participants spanned ages roughly 18 to 95 years and resided in about 24 US areas. Cohorts were assigned according to the clinical history that participants reported. Before they entered the study, exposed participants had met a COVID-19 case within 2 weeks. The receptor was derived from a woman aged 45-59 years who had been exposed to COVID-19. The sequencing input was PBMCs or T cells enriched from blood (not recorded which).

In DNA, the CDR3 is TGTGCCAGCAGCCAAGATAGTAATAGCTGGGAGACCCAGTACTTC. Translating it yields CASSQDSNSWETQYF. The chain combines TRBV4-2 with TRBJ2-5; D uncertain. Germline CDR1 and CDR2: LGHNA and YNFKEQ. CDR3 length: 15 amino acids. Trimming pared 0 bases from V and 5 bases from J, leaving 13 bases between.